These 15 T cell receptor beta chains came from one sample sequenced in a study of cytomegalovirus exposure and HLA in healthy donors. Sequencing was performed with immunoSEQ multiplex PCR; in TCRdb, only in-frame clones are kept and a portion is missing. This table has roughly 43,000 clones, around 90% appearing once. The material sequenced was PBMCs. The source is a man between 18 and 29 years old in good health and CMV-seronegative.

The rearrangement links TRBV28 to TRBJ2-2; TRBD1 aligns across 9 bases. Germline trimming cut 3 bases from V and 1 base from J; bases unmatched to any gene: 3. CDR1 and CDR2 from the germline V gene are MDHEN and SYDVKM. The CDR3 has 16 amino acids. The CDR3 reads CASSFPGQGNTGELFF. In nucleotides, the CDR3 is TGTGCCAGCAGTTTTCCGGGACAGGGGAACACCGGGGAGCTGTTTTTT.

The chain combines TRBV7-6 with TRBJ2-2; D is possibly TRBD2 (5 bases). The CDR3 has 17 residues. V lost 0 bases and J lost 2, with 13 bases in between. Germline values: CDR1 SGHVS, CDR2 FNYEAQ. The CDR3: CASSLASWETNTGELFF. The CDR3 region has the DNA TGTGCCAGCAGCTTAGCGAGTTGGGAGACAAACACCGGGGAGCTGTTTTTT.

This clone appeared a single time. V usage is TRBV4-2 and J usage is TRBJ1-2, with D perhaps TRBD1 (6 bases). CDR3 length: 16 residues. V was trimmed by 5 bases and J by 8 bases, leaving 24 bases between them. Per the germline V gene, CDR1 is LGHNA and CDR2 is YNFKEQ. CDR3 sequence: CASSFVGEQGNGGYTF. The CDR3 bases are TGTGCCAGCAGCTTTGTTGGAGAACAGGGAAACGGCGGCTACACCTTC.

V is TRBV2 and J is TRBJ1-6; D unclear. V was shortened by 7 bases and J by 9 bases, with 16 bases between the two germline ends. Germline V gives CDR1 SNHLY, CDR2 FYNNEI. CDR3 length: 14 amino acids. The CDR3 here is CASTISVASSPLHF. CDR3 DNA: TGTGCCAGCACCATCTCGGTTGCAAGTTCACCCCTCCACTTT.

The rearrangement uses TRBV9 and TRBJ2-2; D may be TRBD2 (6 bases). The germline CDR1 and CDR2 sequences are SGDLS and YYNGEE. The CDR3 covers 17 residues. The V end was cut by 3 bases, the J end by 5 bases, with 20 bases between. DNA of the CDR3: TGTGCCAGCAGCGGCCGGGAGTCCACCCAACAGACCGGGGAGCTGTTTTTT. Translated, it gives CASSGRESTQQTGELFF.

V and J are TRBV27 and TRBJ2-5, with D possibly TRBD1 on 6 matching bases. Trimming cost V 6 bases and J 4 bases, with 15 bases left between them. CDR1 is MNHEY and CDR2 is SMNVEV in the germline V gene (reference sequence). This CDR3 has 14 residues. Written as DNA, the CDR3 is TGTGCCAGCAGCTCAACAGGGTCTGGAGAGACCCAGTACTTC. It is translated as CASSSTGSGETQYF.

A single count supports this clone. This chain connects TRBV7-9 to TRBJ2-1; 10 nucleotides align to TRBD2. Germline lookup yields CDR1 SEHNR and CDR2 FQNEAQ (reference sequence). The CDR3 is 18 residues long. J was trimmed by 0 bases and V by 1 base; bases with no gene match: 6. Here the CDR3 reads CASSLDLAGDVSYNEQFF. In DNA form, the CDR3 reads TGTGCCAGCAGCTTAGACCTAGCGGGGGACGTCTCCTACAATGAGCAGTTCTTC.

The J gene is TRBJ1-5, the V gene TRBV10-3, with 7 bases lining up with TRBD1. Losses at the gene ends were 2 bases for V and 3 bases for J; bases not matched to a gene: 4. CDR3 length equals 15 residues. Per the germline V gene, CDR1 is ENHRY and CDR2 is SYGVKD. CDR3 bases: TGTGCCATCAGTGAGGCAGGGGGTAACAATCAGCCCCAGCATTTT. Its translation is CAISEAGGNNQPQHF.

This chain connects TRBV10-3 to TRBJ2-1; TRBD2 aligns across 7 bases. V lost 5 bases and J lost 0; bases outside the gene matches: 7. The CDR3 covers 16 residues. Germline V lookup: CDR1 ENHRY, CDR2 SYGVKD. CDR3 residues: CAISLGGGFSYNEQFF. In DNA form, the CDR3 reads TGTGCCATCAGTCTGGGCGGGGGTTTCTCCTACAATGAGCAGTTCTTC.

The chain recombines TRBV4-2 with TRBJ2-5; TRBD2 aligns across 15 bases. V shed 4 bases, J shed 3 bases, and the junction held 6 bases outside the gene matches. CDR3 size: 17 residues. Germline CDR1 and CDR2: LGHNA and YNFKEQ. The CDR3 DNA reads as TGTGCCAGCAGCCGACCGGGACTAGCGGGGGGCAAAGAGACCCAGTACTTC. Translation gives CASSRPGLAGGKETQYF.

The chain couples TRBV19 to TRBJ1-4; D gene uncertain. Germline V lookup: CDR1 LNHDA, CDR2 SQIVND (reference sequence). CDR3 size: 14 residues. Trimming removed 2 bases at V and 3 bases at J, with 7 bases between. CDR3 residues: CASSITSANEKLFF. CDR3 nucleotide sequence: TGTGCCAGTAGTATAACCTCGGCTAATGAAAAACTGTTTTTT. Together with reference TRBV19 and TRBJ1-4, the CDR3 gives the full variable domain: DGGITQSPKYLFRKEGQNVTLSCEQNLNHDAMYWYRQDPGQGLRLIYYSQIVNDFQKGDIAEGYSVSREKKESFPLTVTSAQKNPTAFYLCASSITSANEKLFFGSGTQLSVL.

A note on this clone: The identical CDR3 is also encoded by other nucleotide sequences in the sample. V and J are TRBV7-2 and TRBJ2-3, with 9 bases lining up with TRBD1. The CDR3 loop spans 14 amino acids. V shed 4 bases and J 3 bases; nucleotides not matched to a gene: 2. CDR1 is SGHTA and CDR2 is FQGNSA in the germline V gene. CDR3 protein: CASSSGQGTDTQYF. In DNA, the CDR3 is TGTGCCAGCAGCTCGGGACAGGGAACAGATACGCAGTATTTT.

In this sample, this clone is large. The genes are TRBV4-3 and TRBJ2-1; D is possibly TRBD1 (7 bases). Germline loops: CDR1 LGHNA, CDR2 YSLEER. The CDR3 is 16 residues long. Trimming removed 0 bases at V and 8 bases at J, with 17 bases between. The CDR3 coding sequence is TGCGCCAGCAGCCAAGATTGGAGCAGGGGGGCCGATGAGCAGTTCTTC. It codes for CASSQDWSRGADEQFF.

The chain has TRBV29-1 and TRBJ2-3, with D possibly TRBD1 on 5 matching bases. CDR3 length equals 13 residues. Trimming stripped 4 bases from V and 0 bases from J, with 8 bases between. From germline, CDR1 is SQVTM and CDR2 ANQGSEA. This chain's CDR3 is CSVGQGSTDTQYF. CDR3 DNA sequence: TGCAGCGTTGGCCAGGGCAGCACAGATACGCAGTATTTT.

The chain combines TRBV9 with TRBJ2-5; 7 nucleotides align to TRBD1. Germline lookup yields CDR1 SGDLS and CDR2 YYNGEE. This CDR3 region has 14 residues. After removal of 0 bases from V and 4 bases from J, the junction contained 3 bases not matched to a gene. In nucleotides, the CDR3 is TGTGCCAGCAGCGTAGGTTACAGGGGAGAGACCCAGTACTTC. Translating gives CASSVGYRGETQYF.